The 17 T cell receptor beta chains in this list originate from one sample, sequenced in a study of response to subunit inactivated influenza vaccine. TCRdb re-called the RT-PCR reads through MiXCR, storing one row per CDR3 protein. The data hold 200,000 to 300,000 distinct CDR3 sequences, with 10% to 15% observed a single time. This sample comprised non-naive T cells sorted from PBMCs, obtained less than 15 days before vaccination. The receptors here all came from a man in his forties or fifties who received an inactivated influenza vaccine.

This clonotype was seen only a few times. The chain uses TRBV20-1 and TRBJ2-4; maybe TRBD1 (6 bases). V was pared by 0 bases and J by 8 bases, with 11 bases between. The germline V gene has CDR1 DFQATT and CDR2 SNEGSKA (reference sequence). The CDR3 is 13 amino acids. The CDR3 nucleotides are TGCAGTGCTAGAGATGGAACAGGGTACATTCAGTACTTC. Translating it yields CSARDGTGYIQYF.

This clonotype came up many times. V usage is TRBV10-3 and J usage is TRBJ1-1, with D tentatively TRBD1 (5 bases). The germline CDR1 and CDR2 sequences are ENHRY and SYGVKD. The CDR3 loop spans 14 amino acids. Trimming left V 1 base short and J 6 bases short, with 12 bases between. CDR3: CAISEFGARAEAFF. The CDR3, as DNA: TGTGCCATCAGTGAGTTCGGGGCAAGGGCTGAAGCTTTCTTT.

This clonotype was picked up many times. The chain is built from TRBV12-3 or TRBV12-4 and TRBJ1-2; D not resolved. The CDR3 covers 12 residues. The V and J ends lost 3 bases and 4 bases respectively, with 6 bases between them. CDR3 coding DNA: TGTGCCAGCAGTTTTTCCACCTATGGCTACACCTTC. It codes for CASSFSTYGYTF.

This clonotype was found once. The rearrangement joins TRBV12-3 or TRBV12-4 to TRBJ1-2; D unclear. The V end was cut by 2 bases, the J end by 2 bases, with 18 bases between. CDR3 length equals 17 residues. The CDR3 reads CASSLSGSRASNYGYTF. The CDR3, as DNA: TGTGCCAGCAGTTTAAGCGGCAGTCGAGCTTCGAACTATGGCTACACCTTC.

About this clonotype itself: A much larger clone differs from this one at a single base, so this may be a read error. This chain joins TRBV6-2 or TRBV6-3 and TRBJ1-5; TRBD1 is a possible D gene (5 bases). Per germline, CDR1 MNHEY and CDR2 SVGEGT. V dropped 4 bases and J dropped 2 bases, with 15 bases sitting between them. The CDR3 is made up of 16 amino acids. The CDR3 coding sequence is TGTGCCAGCAGTTCCCGGGACGGGGCGTGCAATCAGCCCCAGCATTTT. As protein: CASSSRDGACNQPQHF.

The chain links TRBV12-3 or TRBV12-4 to TRBJ2-2; D gene unclear. This CDR3 has 12 residues. Deletions cut 3 bases from V and 7 bases from J, with 6 bases between. CDR3 nucleotides: TGTGCCAGCAGTTTCAGTGGCGGGGAGCTGTTTTTT. Residues: CASSFSGGELFF.

This clonotype was seen repeatedly, ten times or more. The gene calls are TRBV4-1 and TRBJ1-6; D is uncertain. Trimming stripped 1 base from V and 13 bases from J, with 8 bases between. Germline V CDR1 and CDR2: MGHRA, YSYEKL. This CDR3 is 12 amino acids long. The CDR3 DNA is TGCGCCAGCAGCCAAGGCCTCTGGCCCCTCCACTTT. It yields the protein CASSQGLWPLHF.

The chain is built from TRBV20-1 and TRBJ2-2; possible D gene TRBD2, 5 bases. Germline V gene data show CDR1 as DFQATT and CDR2 as SNEGSKA (reference sequence). V shed 2 bases and J shed 4 bases, with 20 bases lying between them. The CDR3 is 17 residues long. In DNA, the CDR3 is TGCAGTGCTAGACCCCCCCGCACAGCCCGGGGCACCGGGGAGCTGTTTTTT. It encodes CSARPPRTARGTGELFF.

V and J are TRBV19 and TRBJ2-7; no clear D. Germline V gene lookup returns CDR1 LNHDA and CDR2 SQIVND (reference sequence). The V end was cut by 3 bases, the J end by 2 bases, with 11 bases between. The CDR3 has 14 residues. The CDR3 nucleotides read TGTGCCAGTAGTATCGGGCAGCTACCCTACGAGCAGTACTTC. Residues: CASSIGQLPYEQYF.

This chain connects TRBV10-3 to TRBJ1-1; D is perhaps TRBD1 (5 bases). Germline V gives CDR1 ENHRY, CDR2 SYGVKD. Between the trimmed V and J ends, which lost 7 bases and 6 bases, there was a span of 12 bases. The CDR3 spans 12 residues. CDR3 sequence (DNA): TGTGCCATCAAGTCTCAGGGAGCTGAAGCTTTCTTT. Amino acids: CAIKSQGAEAFF.

This clonotype showed up many times. The rearrangement uses TRBV5-1 and TRBJ1-1, with D tentatively TRBD1 (5 bases). Germline assignment: CDR1 SGHRS and CDR2 YFSETQ. CDR3 size: 15 residues. V lost 0 bases to trimming and J lost 1 base, with 10 bases between them. In DNA, the CDR3 is TGCGCCAGCAGCTTGGCTGGGGCTTGGAACACTGAAGCTTTCTTT. It translates to CASSLAGAWNTEAFF.

The chain combines TRBV6-1 with TRBJ2-1; possibly TRBD1 or TRBD2 for D (6 bases each). The CDR3 spans 14 residues. Germline CDR1 MNHNS, CDR2 SASEGT. Trimming took off 3 bases at V and 6 bases at J, with 12 bases between the two ends. The chain's CDR3 is CASSEVGGGNEQFF. CDR3 nucleotides: TGTGCCAGCAGTGAGGTAGGAGGGGGCAATGAGCAGTTCTTC.

Ten or more counts support this clonotype. The gene calls are TRBV9 and TRBJ2-1, with TRBD2 identical over 11 bases. This CDR3 region has 17 residues. From germline, CDR1 is SGDLS and CDR2 YYNGEE. The ends lost 0 bases at V and 12 bases at J; junction bases unmatched: 14. The CDR3 loop is CASSVGTSGLLGYGQFF. The CDR3 DNA reads as TGTGCCAGCAGCGTAGGGACTAGCGGGCTATTGGGGTATGGGCAGTTCTTC.

The gene calls are TRBV6-2 or TRBV6-3 and TRBJ1-1; D is undetermined. Germline CDR1 reads MNHEY; CDR2 reads SVGEGT. Trimming cost V 6 bases and J 7 bases, with 27 bases left between them. This CDR3 is built from 17 residues. The CDR3 protein is CASSPLELRRAVGEAFF. In DNA form, the CDR3 reads TGTGCCAGCAGCCCCCTCGAGCTGCGACGGGCGGTGGGTGAAGCTTTCTTT.

The rearrangement links TRBV19 to TRBJ2-1; D is possibly TRBD2 (6 bases). CDR1 is LNHDA and CDR2 is SQIVND in the germline V gene (reference sequence). The CDR3 is 19 residues long. The V end was cut by 0 bases, the J end by 5 bases, with 23 bases between. In DNA, the CDR3 is TGTGCCAGTAGTATAGATTGGAGCCCGGGACTCGGGGGAAACAATGAGCAGTTCTTC. Protein: CASSIDWSPGLGGNNEQFF.

This clonotype occurred many times. V usage is TRBV12-3 or TRBV12-4 and J usage is TRBJ1-1; D is perhaps TRBD1 (5 bases). This CDR3 is 13 amino acids long. Trimming took 5 bases from V and 5 from J, leaving 12 bases between them. CDR3 residues: CASSQGVGTEAFF. The CDR3 nucleotides read TGTGCCAGCAGTCAGGGAGTAGGAACTGAAGCTTTCTTT.

The rearrangement joins TRBV6-1 to TRBJ1-2; D remains ambiguous. CDR3 length: 16 residues. The V end lost 5 bases, the J end lost 4 bases, and 20 bases lay between the germline ends. Germline CDR1 reads MNHNS; CDR2 reads SASEGT. As DNA, the CDR3 is TGTGCCAGCAGTCCCGCCGGCCCCGAAGAGGGCTATGGCTACACCTTC. Its protein is CASSPAGPEEGYGYTF.